Presented here are 28 T cell receptor beta chains from one specimen sequenced in a study of T cell responses to AZD1222 COVID-19 vaccine. The repertoire was sequenced with immunoSEQ multiplex PCR; TCRdb's copy has only in-frame clones and lacks some. The sample shows 100,000 to 130,000 clones, approximately 92% of them seen only once. The sequences come from peripheral blood, collected 28 days after the second AZD1222 dose. These receptors were taken from an adult who received the AZD1222 COVID-19 vaccine.

The chain couples TRBV2 to TRBJ1-4; D call uncertain. Deletions cut 3 bases from V and 3 bases from J, with 8 bases between. CDR3 length: 14 amino acids. Germline V lookup: CDR1 SNHLY, CDR2 FYNNEI. The CDR3 reads CASSDMTANEKLFF. The DNA for the CDR3 is TGTGCCAGCAGTGATATGACTGCTAATGAAAAACTGTTTTTT.

The rearrangement uses TRBV10-3 and TRBJ2-2, with D possibly matching TRBD2 (7 bases). Deletions cut 5 bases from V and 5 bases from J, with 21 bases between. Germline V gene lookup returns CDR1 ENHRY and CDR2 SYGVKD. The CDR3 runs to 17 residues. The CDR3 bases are TGTGCCATCAGTCAAGTCCCGGGGGGCGGGGGAACCGGGGAGCTGTTTTTT. The encoded protein is CAISQVPGGGGTGELFF.

V is TRBV2 and J is TRBJ2-7; a possible D gene is TRBD2 (7 bases). From germline, CDR1 is SNHLY and CDR2 FYNNEI. The CDR3 contains 18 residues. Trimming removed 2 bases at V and 0 bases at J, with 20 bases between. For the CDR3, the DNA is TGTGCCAGCAGTGAATTCGGTGCTAGCGGACAGACCTCCTACGAGCAGTACTTC. Translated, it gives CASSEFGASGQTSYEQYF. Full variable domain (outside the CDR3, taken from reference TRBV2 and TRBJ2-7): EPEVTQTPSHQVTQMGQEVILRCVPISNHLYFYWYRQILGQKVEFLVSFYNNEISEKSEIFDDQFSVERPDGSNFTLKIRSTKLEDSAMYFCASSEFGASGQTSYEQYFGPGTRLTVT.

V usage is TRBV11-1 and J usage is TRBJ1-3, with unresolved D. Germline-derived CDR1 and CDR2 are SGHAT and FQDESV (reference sequence). The V and J ends lost 6 bases and 4 bases respectively, with 7 bases between them. There are 12 residues in the CDR3. The CDR3 sequence is CASSLSGNTIYF. The CDR3 nucleotides read TGTGCCAGCAGTCTATCCGGAAACACCATATATTTT.

The chain is built from TRBV4-1 and TRBJ1-1; D gene unclear. Trimming left V 3 bases short and J 0 bases short, with 8 bases between. CDR1 MGHRA and CDR2 YSYEKL come from the germline V gene. This CDR3 contains 14 residues. The CDR3 loop is CASSQQVMNTEAFF. In nucleotides, the CDR3 is TGCGCCAGCAGCCAGCAGGTAATGAACACTGAAGCTTTCTTT.

The J gene is TRBJ1-4, the V gene TRBV5-1, with D maybe TRBD1 (6 bases). Germline V gene data show CDR1 as SGHRS and CDR2 as YFSETQ. This CDR3 has 13 amino acids. Trimming stripped 1 base from V and 7 bases from J, with 8 bases between. The CDR3 nucleotides read TGCGCCAGCAGCTTGAGGGGGGGTGAAAAACTGTTTTTT. Encoded protein: CASSLRGGEKLFF.

The chain couples TRBV18 to TRBJ1-1, with unresolved D. V lost 5 bases, J lost 1 base, and 14 bases lay in between. This CDR3 comprises 15 residues. The V gene's germline CDR1 is KGHSH and CDR2 LQKENI. Here the CDR3 DNA reads TGTGCCAGCTCATTGCGGCAAGGCCAGAACACTGAAGCTTTCTTT. As protein: CASSLRQGQNTEAFF. Using reference TRBV18 and TRBJ1-1 for the parts outside the CDR3, the full variable domain is NAGVMQNPRHLVRRRGQEARLRCSPMKGHSHVYWYRQLPEEGLKFMVYLQKENIIDESGMPKERFSAEFPKEGPSILRIQQVVRGDSAAYFCASSLRQGQNTEAFFGQGTRLTVV.

The CDR3 DNA sequence: TGTGCCAGTAGTGTCCGTAGGGCAGCGGGGGTTTCGTTCGGCTACACCTTC. It encodes CASSVRRAAGVSFGYTF. The chain carries TRBV19 and TRBJ1-2, with a weak D call TRBD1 (5 bases). The CDR3 spans 17 residues. Germline V CDR1 and CDR2: LNHDA, SQIVND (reference sequence). V lost 5 bases to trimming and J lost 8 bases, with 27 bases between them.

The V and J genes are TRBV3-1 (or the pseudogene TRBV3-2) and TRBJ2-5, with a tentative D call TRBD2 (6 bases). The CDR3 has 15 amino acids. V lost 0 bases and J 5 bases, leaving 13 bases between the germline ends. Germline V gives CDR1 LGHDT, CDR2 YNNKEL (reference sequence). CDR3 sequence: CASSQDNLARETQYF. The CDR3 DNA reads as TGTGCCAGCAGCCAAGATAACCTAGCGAGGGAGACCCAGTACTTC.

The V and J genes are TRBV5-1 and TRBJ1-6; TRBD1 is a possible D gene (5 bases). Trimming stripped 3 bases from V and 7 bases from J, with 17 bases between. The germline V gene encodes CDR1 SGHRS and CDR2 YFSETQ. The CDR3 is 16 residues long. This CDR3 reads CASSSRRRDGNSPLHF. The CDR3 DNA is TGCGCCAGCAGCTCGCGACGTCGGGACGGCAATTCACCCCTCCACTTT.

This clone was detected once. The chain uses TRBV2 and TRBJ1-6; 8 nucleotides agree with TRBD1. The ends lost 2 bases at V and 7 bases at J; junction bases unmatched: 1. The CDR3 contains 14 residues. In germline, CDR1 is SNHLY, CDR2 FYNNEI. CDR3 nucleotide sequence: TGTGCCAGCAGTGAACGACAGGGGAATTCACCCCTCCACTTT. As protein: CASSERQGNSPLHF.

The chain couples TRBV5-8 to TRBJ2-7; TRBD1 is a possible D gene (6 bases). V was trimmed by 1 base and J by 2 bases, leaving 13 bases between them. The CDR3 sequence is 15 residues long. Germline V lookup: CDR1 SGHTS, CDR2 YDEGEE. The CDR3 nucleotides are TGTGCCAGCAGCTTGTCGCAGGGGTTAGCCTACGAGCAGTACTTC. Translating gives CASSLSQGLAYEQYF.

The V call is TRBV2, the J call TRBJ2-5; the D call may be TRBD1 or TRBD2 (5 bases each). This CDR3 region has 13 residues. Looked up from germline, CDR1 is SNHLY and CDR2 is FYNNEI. V was clipped by 6 bases and J by 9 bases, with 17 bases between them. The CDR3 region is CASSLRDAGAQYF. The CDR3 bases are TGTGCCAGCAGCCTCCGGGACGCCGGGGCCCAGTACTTC.

This sequence joins TRBV6-2 or TRBV6-3 and TRBJ1-2; D gene uncertain. V shed 5 bases and J shed 3 bases, with 13 bases lying between them. Germline V gives CDR1 MNHEY, CDR2 SVGEGT. The CDR3 is made up of 14 amino acids. The CDR3 loop reads CASSPRESYYGYTF. CDR3 sequence (DNA): TGTGCCAGCAGTCCCCGCGAGTCTTACTATGGCTACACCTTC.

The genes are TRBV15 and TRBJ2-3; D remains unclear. The CDR3 totals 13 residues. Between the trimmed V and J ends, which lost 0 bases and 4 bases, there was a span of 5 bases. CDR1 is LNHNV, CDR2 YYDKDF, per germline (reference sequence). The CDR3 protein is CATSRDISDTQYF. The CDR3 nucleotides are TGTGCCACCAGCAGAGATATATCAGATACGCAGTATTTT. Filled out from reference TRBV15 and TRBJ2-3, the complete variable domain reads DAMVIQNPRYQVTQFGKPVTLSCSQTLNHNVMYWYQQKSSQAPKLLFHYYDKDFNNEADTPDNFQSRRPNTSFCFLDIRSPGLGDTAMYLCATSRDISDTQYFGPGTRLTVL.

V and J are TRBV19 and TRBJ1-5; the D is unclear. CDR3 size: 15 residues. The V and J ends lost 6 bases and 0 bases respectively, with 12 bases between them. Per the germline V gene, CDR1 is LNHDA and CDR2 is SQIVND (reference sequence). DNA for the CDR3: TGTGCCAGTAGACCGGGTTCCAATAGCAATCAGCCCCAGCATTTT. It yields the protein CASRPGSNSNQPQHF.

V and J are TRBV6-4 and TRBJ2-1; 10 nucleotides agree with TRBD2. Germline CDR1 is MRHNA and CDR2 is SNTAGT. The CDR3 covers 15 residues. Germline trimming cut 2 bases from V and 9 bases from J; bases unmatched to any gene: 7. CDR3 DNA: TGTGCCAGCAGTGACAGCTCTAGCGGGAGCCCTGAGCAGTTCTTC. This sequence encodes CASSDSSSGSPEQFF.

This chain joins TRBV6-5 and TRBJ2-3, with D maybe TRBD2 (6 bases). Germline CDR1 is MNHEY and CDR2 is SVGAGI. Trimming stripped 6 bases from V and 5 bases from J, with 9 bases between. This CDR3 has 12 amino acids. CDR3 sequence (DNA): TGTGCCAGCAGCCGACTAGTAGATACGCAGTATTTT. Its protein is CASSRLVDTQYF.

V gene TRBV7-9 combines with J gene TRBJ1-2; no clear D gene. CDR3 size: 15 residues. The germline gives CDR1 SEHNR, CDR2 FQNEAQ (reference sequence). The V and J ends lost 0 bases and 1 base respectively, with 9 bases between them. CDR3 amino acids: CASSLAAVHNYGYTF. In nucleotides, the CDR3 is TGTGCCAGCAGCTTAGCGGCAGTTCATAACTATGGCTACACCTTC.

The J gene is TRBJ2-5, the V gene TRBV7-3, with a tentative D call TRBD1 (6 bases). CDR3 size: 13 residues. V shed 6 bases and J shed 3 bases, with 11 bases lying between them. Germline-derived CDR1 and CDR2 are SGHTA and FQGTGA. CDR3 loop: CASRQAGEETQYF. CDR3 nucleotides: TGTGCCAGCAGGCAAGCAGGGGAAGAGACCCAGTACTTC.

The CDR3 region has the DNA TGCGCCAGCAGCCAACCCCTAGCGGGAAAAACCTACGAGCAGTACTTC. Its translation is CASSQPLAGKTYEQYF. The chain couples TRBV4-1 to TRBJ2-7; 9 bases fit TRBD2. The CDR3 sequence is 16 residues long. Germline V gives CDR1 MGHRA, CDR2 YSYEKL. V trimming: 2 bases; J trimming: 2 bases; junction bases outside the gene matches: 7.

The CDR3 loop is CASSLAGTYEQYF. As DNA, the CDR3 is TGTGCCAGTAGTCTCGCGGGCACCTACGAGCAGTACTTC. The J gene is TRBJ2-7, the V gene TRBV19; D may be TRBD2 (5 bases). Germline V gene data show CDR1 as LNHDA and CDR2 as SQIVND (reference sequence). The CDR3 runs to 13 residues. Trimming pared 5 bases from V and 2 bases from J, leaving 10 bases between.

The chain links TRBV24-1 to TRBJ1-2; possible D gene TRBD1, 5 bases. With 3 bases removed from V and 8 bases from J, the gap between germline ends came to 12 bases. Germline CDR1 KGHDR, CDR2 SFDVKD. This CDR3 contains 13 residues. DNA for the CDR3: TGTGCCACCAGTGATGACTCGCGGGGCGGCTACACCTTC. Translation: CATSDDSRGGYTF.

The genes are TRBV9 and TRBJ1-1; possibly TRBD1 for D (5 bases). The length of the CDR3 is 15 residues. Trimming cost V 4 bases and J 9 bases, with 22 bases left between them. Germline lookup yields CDR1 SGDLS and CDR2 YYNGEE. The DNA for the CDR3 is TGTGCCAGCAGCCCCCAGGTCGCAGGGAGGGAAAAAGCTTTCTTT. It yields the protein CASSPQVAGREKAFF.

This clone occurred once. One end of the junction fails to match germline, which may point to a read error. The rearrangement joins TRBV20-1 to TRBJ2-3; 10 bases are shared with TRBD2. This CDR3 has 11 amino acids. Germline values: CDR1 DFQATT, CDR2 SNEGSKA (reference sequence). The CDR3 reads CSAKSSGGLVF. The DNA of the CDR3 is TGCAGTGCTAAGTCTAGCGGGGGCCTAGTATTT.

The chain carries TRBV5-1 and TRBJ1-5, with 10 bases lining up with TRBD1. The CDR3 runs 14 residues. Germline loops: CDR1 SGHRS, CDR2 YFSETQ. The V and J ends lost 0 bases and 7 bases, in that order; junction bases with no gene match: 1. CDR3 bases: TGCGCCAGCAGCTTGGGGGACAGGGGACAGCCCCAGCATTTT. It yields the protein CASSLGDRGQPQHF. Using reference TRBV5-1 and TRBJ1-5 for the parts outside the CDR3, the full variable domain is KAGVTQTPRYLIKTRGQQVTLSCSPISGHRSVSWYQQTPGQGLQFLFEYFSETQRNKGNFPGRFSGRQFSNSRSEMNVSTLELGDSALYLCASSLGDRGQPQHFGDGTRLSIL.

The table lists this clone with a count of one. CDR3 sequence: CASSQAQETQYF. The CDR3 bases are TGTGCCAGCAGCCAGGCTCAAGAGACCCAGTACTTC. The chain carries TRBV4-2 and TRBJ2-5; D gene ambiguous. CDR1 and CDR2 from the germline V gene are LGHNA and YNFKEQ. This CDR3 comprises 12 residues. Trimming removed 3 bases from V and 2 bases from J, with 4 bases in between.

The chain is built from TRBV30 and TRBJ2-7; TRBD1 aligns across 7 bases. V shed 3 bases, J shed 3 bases, and the junction held 5 bases outside the gene matches. CDR3 length: 13 residues. Germline CDR1 and CDR2: GTSNPN and SVGIG (reference sequence). The CDR3 coding sequence is TGTGCCTGGAGACATAGACAGGGCTACGAGCAGTACTTC. As protein: CAWRHRQGYEQYF.